Included here is one TCR beta chain sequence, with context. Its antigen target is currently unknown. No base quality information exists; no much larger clone differs at one position. TCRbeta CDR3 regions were amplified from genomic DNA by means of the immunoSEQ Assay, a bias-controlled multiplex PCR. The original methods were these. Nucleated cell counts per sample were estimated from amplification of reference gene primers within the assay. To quantify the absolute abundance of each unique TCRbeta CDR3 rearrangement, sequence reads were collapsed and filtered. For each sample, productive Simpson clonality was calculated as the square root of Simpson's diversity index across productive rearrangements. Imported from immuneACCESS, the table was reduced by TCRdb to in-frame sequences with V and J called. These copies leave out some clones; in studies compared against another copy, an unresolved V gene accounts for under half, and the cause of the remainder is not known. From that table come the V and J calls and clone size; the DNA was used to work out D and trimming. In this sample the table shows 210,000 or so clones, about 77% of which occur a single time. Of the sample, under 3.5% falls within the top ten clones.

This sample stems from a study of blood T cell repertoires in COVID-19 (dated by TCRdb to 2019 to 2021). Broadly, across the study: Samples from collaborators originated in the United States, Italy and Spain and spanned both the acute and convalescent phases of COVID-19. The repertoires were released in a freely available public database intended as a resource for research on the immune response to SARS-CoV-2. Where HLA class I and class II types were available, the types were taken from metadata supplied by the sample provider, not from assay-based typing. Samples came from the ongoing ImmuneRACE study (first 160 participants) plus 1,254 subjects from 6 global collaborators. The dataset comprised deeply sampled blood TCRbeta repertoires from subjects exposed to, actively infected with, or recovered from COVID-19. The sample metadata nearly always contained a de-identified subject ID, COVID-19 status, age in years and sex. The prospective study material was composed of cDNA or gDNA derived from T cells, B-cell-depleted T cells, or PBMCs. What the work shows at the level of the full study, not this receptor alone: The quantity of clinical and demographic metadata differed by source and by participant and was supplied without curation.

Whole blood was collected in K2EDTA tubes by collaborating institutions according to the institutions' own protocols. For TCRbeta analysis, collaborators shipped samples as frozen whole blood, isolated PBMCs, or DNA extracted from either of those sample types. CDR1 and CDR2 (KGHSH, LQKENI) derive from the germline V gene. The CDR3 has 14 amino acids, counting the end cysteine and phenylalanine. This entry keeps only the CDR3 DNA: 42 bases, framed from base 1. V sheds 3 bases and J sheds 5 bases, leaving 11 bases between their ends. The sequence links TRBV18 to TRBJ2-1; the D gene is perhaps TRBD2, on 6 matching bases. The sample taken for sequencing was peripheral blood. The sequence derives from an elderly woman with active or convalescent COVID-19. The CDR3 corresponds to CASSPQAGHNEQFF. The nucleotide sequence is given as TGTGCCAGCTCACCCCAGGCGGGGCACAATGAGCAGTTCTTC.